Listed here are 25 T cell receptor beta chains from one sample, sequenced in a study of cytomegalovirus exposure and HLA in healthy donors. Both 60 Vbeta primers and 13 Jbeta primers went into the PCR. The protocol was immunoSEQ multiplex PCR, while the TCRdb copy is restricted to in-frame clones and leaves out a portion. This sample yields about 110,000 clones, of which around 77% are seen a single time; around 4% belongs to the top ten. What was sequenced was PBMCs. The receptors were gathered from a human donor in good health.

The CDR3 coding sequence is TGCGCCAGCAGCCTGGTGTCAGGGGTACAGGGCTACACCTTC. Its protein is CASSLVSGVQGYTF. The chain links TRBV5-1 to TRBJ1-2; weak D call: TRBD1 (6 bases). Per germline, CDR1 SGHRS and CDR2 YFSETQ. V lost 4 bases, J lost 8 bases, and 18 bases lay in between. The CDR3 consists of 14 residues. The whole variable domain, filled in from reference TRBV5-1 and TRBJ1-2, reads KAGVTQTPRYLIKTRGQQVTLSCSPISGHRSVSWYQQTPGQGLQFLFEYFSETQRNKGNFPGRFSGRQFSNSRSEMNVSTLELGDSALYLCASSLVSGVQGYTFGSGTRLTVV.

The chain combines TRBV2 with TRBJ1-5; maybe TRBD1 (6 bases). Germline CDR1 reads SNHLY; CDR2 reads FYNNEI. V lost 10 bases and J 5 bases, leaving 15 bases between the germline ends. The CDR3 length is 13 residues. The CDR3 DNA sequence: TGTGCCACCTCGGACAGAAGCGATCAGCCCCAGCATTTT. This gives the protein CATSDRSDQPQHF.

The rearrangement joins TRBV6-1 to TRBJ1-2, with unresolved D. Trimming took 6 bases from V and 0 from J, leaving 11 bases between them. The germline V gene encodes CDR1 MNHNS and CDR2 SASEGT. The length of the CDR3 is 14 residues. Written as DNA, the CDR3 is TGTGCCAGCAGGGCGGTCCTCTCTAACTATGGCTACACCTTC. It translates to CASRAVLSNYGYTF.

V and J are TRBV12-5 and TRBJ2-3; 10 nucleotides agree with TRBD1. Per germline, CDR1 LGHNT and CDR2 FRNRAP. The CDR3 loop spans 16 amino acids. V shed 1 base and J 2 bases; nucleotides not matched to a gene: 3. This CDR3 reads CASGLGTGGHTDTQYF. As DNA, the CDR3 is TGTGCTAGTGGTTTGGGGACAGGGGGACACACAGATACGCAGTATTTT.

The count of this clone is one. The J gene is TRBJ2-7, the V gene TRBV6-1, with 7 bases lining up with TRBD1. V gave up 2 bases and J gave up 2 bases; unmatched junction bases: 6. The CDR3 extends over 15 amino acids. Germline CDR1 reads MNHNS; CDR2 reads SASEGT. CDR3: CASSEQPGQTYEQYF. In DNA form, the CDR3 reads TGTGCCAGCAGTGAACAGCCGGGACAGACCTACGAGCAGTACTTC.

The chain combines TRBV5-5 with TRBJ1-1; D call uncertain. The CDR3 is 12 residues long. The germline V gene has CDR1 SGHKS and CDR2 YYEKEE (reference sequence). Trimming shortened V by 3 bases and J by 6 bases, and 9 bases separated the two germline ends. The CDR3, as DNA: TGTGCCAGCAGCTCCGACATTTCTGAAGCTTTCTTT. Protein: CASSSDISEAFF.

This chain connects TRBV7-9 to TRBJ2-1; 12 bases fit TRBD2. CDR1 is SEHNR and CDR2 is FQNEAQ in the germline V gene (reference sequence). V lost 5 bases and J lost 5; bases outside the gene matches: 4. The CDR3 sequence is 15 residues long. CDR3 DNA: TGTGCCAGCAGCCCCCGACTAGCGGGAGACAATGAGCAGTTCTTC. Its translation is CASSPRLAGDNEQFF.

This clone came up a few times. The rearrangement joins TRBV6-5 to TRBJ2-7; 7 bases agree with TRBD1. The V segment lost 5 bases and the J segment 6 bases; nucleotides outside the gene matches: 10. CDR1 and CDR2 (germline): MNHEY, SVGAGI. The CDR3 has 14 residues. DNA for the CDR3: TGTGCCAGCAGTAACGAGGGGGCTGGGCGCGAGCAGTACTTC. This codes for CASSNEGAGREQYF.

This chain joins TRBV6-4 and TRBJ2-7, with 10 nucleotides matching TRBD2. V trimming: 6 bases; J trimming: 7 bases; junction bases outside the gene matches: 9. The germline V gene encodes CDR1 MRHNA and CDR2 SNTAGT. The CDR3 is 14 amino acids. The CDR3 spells CASRGTAGGGEQYF. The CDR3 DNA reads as TGTGCCAGCAGGGGGACAGCGGGAGGGGGTGAGCAGTACTTC.

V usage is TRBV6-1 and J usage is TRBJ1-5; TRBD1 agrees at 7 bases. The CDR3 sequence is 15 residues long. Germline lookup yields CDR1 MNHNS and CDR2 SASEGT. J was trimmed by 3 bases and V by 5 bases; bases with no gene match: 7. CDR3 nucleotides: TGTGCCAGCAGTCCCGGGACAGCGAACAATCAGCCCCAGCATTTT. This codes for CASSPGTANNQPQHF.

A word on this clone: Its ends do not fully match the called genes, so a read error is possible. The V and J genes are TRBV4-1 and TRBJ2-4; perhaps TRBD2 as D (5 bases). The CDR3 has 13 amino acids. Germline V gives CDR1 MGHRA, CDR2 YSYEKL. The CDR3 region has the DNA TGCGCCAGCAGCCAGACACTAGGAAACAGTCAGTACTTC. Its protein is CASSQTLGNSQYF.

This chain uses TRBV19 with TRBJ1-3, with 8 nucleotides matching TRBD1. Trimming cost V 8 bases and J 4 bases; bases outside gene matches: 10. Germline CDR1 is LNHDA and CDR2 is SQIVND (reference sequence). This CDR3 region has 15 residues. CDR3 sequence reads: CASGPDRVGGNTIYF. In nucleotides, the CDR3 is TGTGCCAGTGGACCGGACAGGGTAGGAGGAAACACCATATATTTT.

CDR3 residues: CSVGTGTGSDTQYF. In nucleotides, the CDR3 is TGCAGCGTGGGGACAGGGACAGGCTCAGATACGCAGTATTTT. V usage is TRBV29-1 and J usage is TRBJ2-3; 9 bases fit TRBD1. Losses at the gene ends were 6 bases for V and 4 bases for J; bases not matched to a gene: 8. Germline CDR1 reads SQVTM; CDR2 reads ANQGSEA. The CDR3 length is 14 residues.

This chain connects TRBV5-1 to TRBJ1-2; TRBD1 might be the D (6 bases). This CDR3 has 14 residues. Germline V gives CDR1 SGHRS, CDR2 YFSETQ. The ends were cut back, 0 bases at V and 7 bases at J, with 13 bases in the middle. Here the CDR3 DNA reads TGCGCCAGCAGCTTGGAACAGGGAAGGACTGGCTACACCTTC. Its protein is CASSLEQGRTGYTF.

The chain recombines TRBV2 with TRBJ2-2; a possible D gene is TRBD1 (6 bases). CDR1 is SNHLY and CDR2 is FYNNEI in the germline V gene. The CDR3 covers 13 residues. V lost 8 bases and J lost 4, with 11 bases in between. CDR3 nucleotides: TGTGCCAGCGGGGGCAGGGGCACCGGGGAGCTGTTTTTT. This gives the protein CASGGRGTGELFF.

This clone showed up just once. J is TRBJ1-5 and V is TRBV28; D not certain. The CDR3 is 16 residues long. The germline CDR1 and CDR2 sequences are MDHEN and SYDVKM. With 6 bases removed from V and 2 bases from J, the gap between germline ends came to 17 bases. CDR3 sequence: CASRPQRVSGNQPQHF. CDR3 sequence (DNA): TGTGCCAGCAGACCCCAGAGGGTATCGGGCAATCAGCCCCAGCATTTT.

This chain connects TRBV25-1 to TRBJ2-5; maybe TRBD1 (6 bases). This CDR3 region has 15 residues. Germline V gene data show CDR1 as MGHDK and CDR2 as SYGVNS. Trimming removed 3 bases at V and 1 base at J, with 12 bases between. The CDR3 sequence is CASSDSRGAQETQYF. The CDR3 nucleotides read TGTGCCAGCAGTGACTCCAGGGGAGCCCAAGAGACCCAGTACTTC.

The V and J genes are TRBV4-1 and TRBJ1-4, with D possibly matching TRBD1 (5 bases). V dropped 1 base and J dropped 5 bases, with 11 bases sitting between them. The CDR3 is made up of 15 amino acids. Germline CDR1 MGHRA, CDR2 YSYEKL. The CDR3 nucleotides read TGCGCCAGCAGCCAAGCGGGACTCCGAAATGAAAAACTGTTTTTT. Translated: CASSQAGLRNEKLFF.

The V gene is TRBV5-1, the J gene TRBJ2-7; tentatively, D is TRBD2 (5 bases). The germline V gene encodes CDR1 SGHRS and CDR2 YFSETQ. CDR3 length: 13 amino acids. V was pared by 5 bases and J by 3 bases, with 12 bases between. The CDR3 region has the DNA TGCGCCAGCAGAGTTCTCGGGAACTACGAGCAGTACTTC. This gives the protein CASRVLGNYEQYF.

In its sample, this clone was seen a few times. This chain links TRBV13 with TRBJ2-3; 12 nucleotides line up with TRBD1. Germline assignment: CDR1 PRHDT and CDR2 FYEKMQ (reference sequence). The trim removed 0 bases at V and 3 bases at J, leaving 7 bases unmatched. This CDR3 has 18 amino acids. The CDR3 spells CASSLGLGGQGATDTQYF. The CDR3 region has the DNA TGTGCCAGCAGCTTAGGCCTAGGGGGACAGGGGGCGACAGATACGCAGTATTTT.

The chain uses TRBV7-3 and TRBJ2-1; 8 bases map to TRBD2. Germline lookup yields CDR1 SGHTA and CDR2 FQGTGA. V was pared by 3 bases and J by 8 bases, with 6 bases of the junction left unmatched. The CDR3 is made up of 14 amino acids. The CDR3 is CASSLSGLDDEQFF. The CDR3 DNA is TGTGCCAGCAGCTTGTCGGGACTAGATGATGAGCAGTTCTTC.

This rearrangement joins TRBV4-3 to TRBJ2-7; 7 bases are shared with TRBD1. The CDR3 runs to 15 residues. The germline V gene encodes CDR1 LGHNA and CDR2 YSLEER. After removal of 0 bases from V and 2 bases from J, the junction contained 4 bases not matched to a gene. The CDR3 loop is CASSQETGVPYEQYF. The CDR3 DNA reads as TGCGCCAGCAGCCAAGAAACAGGGGTCCCCTACGAGCAGTACTTC.

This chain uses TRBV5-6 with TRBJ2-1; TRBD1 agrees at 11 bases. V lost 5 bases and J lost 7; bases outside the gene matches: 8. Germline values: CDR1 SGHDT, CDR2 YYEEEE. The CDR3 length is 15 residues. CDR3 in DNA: TGTGCCAGCAGATCCGGGACAGGGGGTGGGAATGAGCAGTTCTTC. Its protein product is CASRSGTGGGNEQFF.

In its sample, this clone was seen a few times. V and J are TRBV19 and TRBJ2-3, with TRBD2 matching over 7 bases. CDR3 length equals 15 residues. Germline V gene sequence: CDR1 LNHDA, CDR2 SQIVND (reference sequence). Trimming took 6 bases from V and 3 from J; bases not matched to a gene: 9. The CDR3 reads CASRISGMGTDTQYF. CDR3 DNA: TGTGCCAGTAGAATAAGCGGGATGGGAACAGATACGCAGTATTTT.

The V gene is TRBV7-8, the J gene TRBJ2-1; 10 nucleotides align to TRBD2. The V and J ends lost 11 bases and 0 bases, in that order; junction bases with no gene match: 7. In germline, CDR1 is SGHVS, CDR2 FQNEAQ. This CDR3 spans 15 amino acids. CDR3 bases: TGTGCCCCCACGACTAGCGGGCCCTCCTACAATGAGCAGTTCTTC. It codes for CAPTTSGPSYNEQFF.